This is a list of T cell receptor beta chains from one sample in a study of T cell changes during pregnancy in multiple sclerosis. Profiling relied on immunoSEQ multiplex PCR, and the TCRdb table lists in-frame clones only, not all of them. The sample holds around 52,000 clones, about 91% seen once. This specimen consisted of CD4+ T cells from peripheral blood mononuclear cells, obtained in the second trimester of pregnancy. These receptor sequences come from a female donor with multiple sclerosis, enrolled in a pregnancy study. Both conserved end residues are part of each CDR3. Each record gives: J gene, clone size, D gene, V gene, CDR3 protein, CDR3 DNA. The D gene is left open where the match is weak. Where a row states a size, it is once, few, many or the class of an expanded clone; other rows omit it.

TRBJ1-1,once,TRBD1,TRBV27,CASRPDRGGTEAFF,TGTGCCAGCAGACCCGACAGGGGGGGCACTGAAGCTTTCTTT
TRBJ1-1,-,-,TRBV7-9,CASSFYGENTEAFF,TGTGCCAGCAGCTTCTACGGGGAGAACACTGAAGCTTTCTTT
TRBJ1-3,-,-,TRBV6-5,CASSYQASSGNTIYF,TGTGCCAGCAGTTACCAAGCTAGCTCTGGAAACACCATATATTTT
TRBJ2-5,-,TRBD2,TRBV11-2,CASSFQGRAGGETQYF,TGTGCCAGCAGCTTTCAAGGGCGGGCCGGGGGGGAGACCCAGTACTTC
TRBJ2-5,-,TRBD2,TRBV5-1,CASSFPSGSEETQYF,TGCGCCAGCAGCTTCCCTAGCGGGAGTGAAGAGACCCAGTACTTC
TRBJ2-5,-,TRBD1,TRBV19,CASSTIPGQGKETQYF,TGTGCCAGTAGTACAATCCCGGGACAGGGTAAAGAGACCCAGTACTTC
TRBJ2-5,few,TRBD1,TRBV7-8,CASSSGRGQGQETQYF,TGTGCCAGCAGCTCAGGAAGGGGGCAGGGGCAAGAGACCCAGTACTTC
TRBJ2-5,-,TRBD2,TRBV2,CASSDKGLAGGTQYF,TGTGCCAGCAGTGACAAGGGACTAGCGGGAGGGACCCAGTACTTC
TRBJ1-2,-,TRBD1,TRBV28,CASSSTGLYGYTF,TGTGCCAGCAGTTCGACAGGGCTCTATGGCTACACCTTC
TRBJ1-3,few,-,TRBV2,CASSGTRRGNTIYF,TGTGCCAGCAGTGGGACACGCAGAGGAAACACCATATATTTT
TRBJ2-2,-,-,TRBV18,CASSPGPRGELFF,TGTGCCAGCTCACCGGGGCCTCGCGGGGAGCTGTTTTTT
TRBJ2-1,-,-,TRBV19,CASTQGTAGNEQFF,TGTGCCAGCACACAGGGGACTGCGGGTAATGAGCAGTTCTTC
TRBJ2-7,-,TRBD2,TRBV5-4,CASSLDGTSSYEQYF,TGTGCCAGCAGCTTGGATGGGACTAGCTCCTACGAGCAGTACTTC
TRBJ2-1,-,-,TRBV28,CASRPTQGPYNEQFF,TGTGCCAGCAGGCCCACACAGGGCCCTTACAATGAGCAGTTCTTC
TRBJ2-5,-,-,TRBV5-8,CASSFDAAGALETQYF,TGTGCCAGCAGCTTCGATGCGGCGGGGGCCTTGGAGACCCAGTACTTC
TRBJ1-2,-,-,TRBV6-4,CASIQGPLCTNYGYTF,TGTGCCAGCATCCAGGGGCCGCTTTGTACTAACTATGGCTACACCTTC
TRBJ2-7,-,-,TRBV5-1,CASSFSLSSYEQYF,TGCGCCAGCAGCTTTTCCCTCAGCTCCTACGAGCAGTACTTC
TRBJ1-4,-,-,TRBV7-3,CASSLIPGEKLFF,TGTGCCAGCAGCTTAATCCCGGGTGAAAAACTGTTTTTT
TRBJ2-5,-,TRBD2,TRBV9,CASSVKPAGGQETQYF,TGTGCCAGCAGCGTAAAGCCAGCGGGGGGCCAAGAGACCCAGTACTTC
TRBJ2-1,-,-,TRBV5-1,CASSLAPISYNEQFF,TGCGCCAGCAGCCTCGCCCCTATATCCTACAATGAGCAGTTCTTC
TRBJ2-7,-,TRBD2,TRBV10-3,CAISESMGSSGGTYEQYF,TGTGCCATCAGTGAGTCGATGGGGTCAAGCGGGGGAACCTACGAGCAGTACTTC
TRBJ2-7,-,TRBD2,TRBV10-2,CASSESGGSGSYEQYF,TGCGCCAGCAGTGAGTCGGGAGGGTCGGGCTCCTACGAGCAGTACTTC
TRBJ2-1,-,-,TRBV7-9,CASSLGGNYEQFF,TGTGCCAGCAGCTTGGGAGGTAATTATGAGCAGTTCTTC
TRBJ1-2,-,TRBD1,TRBV11-2,CASSSGTGRYGYTF,TGTGCCAGCAGCTCAGGGACAGGGAGGTATGGCTACACCTTC
TRBJ1-2,-,-,TRBV27,CASSPQVPYGYTF,TGTGCCAGCAGTCCACAGGTCCCCTATGGCTACACCTTC
TRBJ2-7,-,TRBD1,TRBV19,CASSILDRVHEQYF,TGTGCCAGTAGTATTTTGGACAGGGTTCACGAGCAGTACTTC
TRBJ2-7,-,TRBD2,TRBV19,CASSMGRGEQYF,TGTGCCAGTAGTATGGGGAGGGGCGAGCAGTACTTC
TRBJ2-7,-,-,TRBV28,CASRVSVSYEQYF,TGTGCCAGCAGGGTTAGCGTTTCCTACGAGCAGTACTTC
TRBJ1-4,-,-,TRBV27,CASSFGPSGSLSEKLFF,TGTGCCAGCAGTTTCGGACCGTCAGGGTCCCTTAGTGAAAAACTGTTTTTT
TRBJ2-5,-,-,TRBV29-1,CTAGAVGGETQYF,TGCACCGCAGGGGCCGTGGGGGGGGAGACCCAGTACTTC
TRBJ1-1,-,-,TRBV2,CASSESDLGRDKDTEAFF,TGTGCCAGCAGTGAATCTGATCTGGGTCGGGACAAAGACACTGAAGCTTTCTTT
TRBJ2-5,-,TRBD2,TRBV30,CAWGTIQETQYF,TGTGCCTGGGGGACTATACAAGAGACCCAGTACTTC
TRBJ1-6,few,-,TRBV30,CAWTGWNNSPLHF,TGTGCCTGGACAGGGTGGAATAATTCACCCCTCCACTTT
TRBJ2-1,-,TRBD2,TRBV18,CASSTSGSFSNEQFF,TGTGCCAGCTCTACTAGCGGGAGTTTCTCCAATGAGCAGTTCTTC
TRBJ2-5,-,TRBD2,TRBV19,CASTKIGTSGMETQYF,TGTGCCAGTACCAAAATCGGGACTAGCGGGATGGAGACCCAGTACTTC
TRBJ2-7,-,-,TRBV30,CAWSRQGYEQYF,TGTGCCTGGAGTCGGCAGGGCTACGAGCAGTACTTC
TRBJ1-2,-,TRBD1,TRBV6-1,CASSEVGQGYYGYTF,TGTGCCAGCAGTGAAGTTGGACAGGGGTACTATGGCTACACCTTC
TRBJ2-5,-,TRBD2,TRBV15,CATAHGRGGETQYF,TGTGCCACCGCTCATGGGAGGGGCGGGGAGACCCAGTACTTC
TRBJ1-5,-,-,TRBV19,CASSTFVGGEQPQHF,TGTGCCAGTAGTACCTTCGTCGGGGGAGAACAGCCCCAGCATTTT
TRBJ1-2,-,-,TRBV6-1,CATRFSGGGYTF,TGTGCCACCCGGTTCAGTGGCGGAGGCTACACCTTC
TRBJ2-3,once,-,TRBV10-2,CASSESVTGIATSTDTQYF,TGCGCCAGCAGTGAGAGCGTCACAGGGATCGCAACTAGCACAGATACGCAGTATTTT
TRBJ2-2,-,TRBD1,TRBV5-1,CASSSRQGNTGELFF,TGCGCCAGCAGCTCCCGACAGGGCAACACCGGGGAGCTGTTTTTT